The rows below give T cell receptor beta chains drawn from one sample of a study of T cells after posttransplantation cyclophosphamide. Using immunoSEQ multiplex PCR, the repertoire was profiled, and TCRdb retains in-frame clones only, with some absent. In the table there are 28,000 or so clones, about nine tenths of which are singletons. Material: PBMCs. All receptors derive from a man in his forties or fifties. The CDR3 runs from the conserved cysteine through the conserved F or W. The order of the fields is D gene, J gene, clone size, CDR3 length, V gene, CDR3 protein, CDR3 DNA. A D gene is named only where the DNA matches it firmly. Clone size is not always given. Where it is, it says once, few, many or a class for expanded clones.

D gene: TRBD1
J gene: TRBJ1-3
clone size: .
CDR3 length: 14
V gene: TRBV6-1
CDR3 protein: CASKNRDRGNTIYF
CDR3 DNA: TGTGCCAGCAAAAACCGGGACAGGGGAAACACCATATATTTT

D gene: .
J gene: TRBJ2-5
clone size: once
CDR3 length: 13
V gene: TRBV25-1
CDR3 protein: CASSPGGRETQYF
CDR3 DNA: TGTGCCAGCAGTCCAGGAGGTCGAGAGACCCAGTACTTC

D gene: TRBD1
J gene: TRBJ2-4
clone size: .
CDR3 length: 14
V gene: TRBV2
CDR3 protein: CASSGGTGWGIQYF
CDR3 DNA: TGTGCCAGCAGTGGAGGGACAGGATGGGGCATTCAGTACTTC

D gene: .
J gene: TRBJ1-5
clone size: .
CDR3 length: 16
V gene: TRBV19
CDR3 protein: CASSMTGAQVNQPQHF
CDR3 DNA: TGTGCCAGTAGTATGACTGGGGCCCAAGTCAATCAGCCCCAGCATTTT

D gene: TRBD1
J gene: TRBJ1-4
clone size: few
CDR3 length: 18
V gene: TRBV2
CDR3 protein: CASSDPLRGLETNEKLFF
CDR3 DNA: TGTGCCAGCAGTGATCCTCTTAGGGGGCTGGAGACTAATGAAAAACTGTTTTTT

D gene: .
J gene: TRBJ1-2
clone size: .
CDR3 length: 12
V gene: TRBV28
CDR3 protein: CAGGTVYYGYTF
CDR3 DNA: TGTGCAGGAGGAACTGTTTACTATGGCTACACCTTC

D gene: .
J gene: TRBJ2-5
clone size: .
CDR3 length: 13
V gene: TRBV29-1
CDR3 protein: CSVERDIKETQYF
CDR3 DNA: TGCAGCGTTGAACGGGACATTAAAGAGACCCAGTACTTC

D gene: .
J gene: TRBJ2-7
clone size: .
CDR3 length: 19
V gene: TRBV11-3
CDR3 protein: CASSLDLAPFAASSYEQYF
CDR3 DNA: TGTGCCAGCAGCTTAGATCTTGCCCCTTTTGCGGCGAGCTCCTACGAGCAGTACTTC

D gene: TRBD1
J gene: TRBJ2-7
clone size: .
CDR3 length: 14
V gene: TRBV5-6
CDR3 protein: CASRTGQETYEQYF
CDR3 DNA: TGTGCCAGCAGAACGGGACAGGAAACCTACGAGCAGTACTTC

D gene: .
J gene: TRBJ1-2
clone size: .
CDR3 length: 16
V gene: TRBV5-1
CDR3 protein: CASSLGSSWSGDGYTF
CDR3 DNA: TGCGCCAGCAGCTTGGGGTCCTCCTGGTCGGGAGATGGCTACACCTTC

D gene: .
J gene: TRBJ2-4
clone size: once
CDR3 length: 13
V gene: TRBV29-1
CDR3 protein: CSVEQGFKNIQYF
CDR3 DNA: TGCAGCGTTGAACAGGGGTTCAAAAACATTCAGTACTTC

D gene: TRBD1
J gene: TRBJ2-5
clone size: .
CDR3 length: 16
V gene: TRBV7-9
CDR3 protein: CASSLGRGQVQETQYF
CDR3 DNA: TGTGCCAGCAGCTTAGGGAGGGGACAGGTCCAAGAGACCCAGTACTTC

D gene: .
J gene: TRBJ1-2
clone size: .
CDR3 length: 13
V gene: TRBV6-5
CDR3 protein: CASQLLRRGGYTF
CDR3 DNA: TGTGCCAGCCAGCTTCTAAGGAGAGGTGGCTACACCTTC

D gene: .
J gene: TRBJ2-1
clone size: .
CDR3 length: 15
V gene: TRBV9
CDR3 protein: CASSVEVGVSNEQFF
CDR3 DNA: TGTGCCAGCAGCGTAGAGGTAGGGGTGAGCAATGAGCAGTTCTTC

D gene: TRBD2
J gene: TRBJ2-1
clone size: .
CDR3 length: 13
V gene: TRBV2
CDR3 protein: CASGTSGVNEQFF
CDR3 DNA: TGTGCCAGCGGGACTAGCGGGGTCAATGAGCAGTTCTTC

D gene: TRBD2
J gene: TRBJ2-1
clone size: .
CDR3 length: 17
V gene: TRBV5-1
CDR3 protein: CASSWGLAGSSYNEQFF
CDR3 DNA: TGCGCCAGCAGCTGGGGGCTAGCGGGAAGCTCCTACAATGAGCAGTTCTTC

D gene: .
J gene: TRBJ2-7
clone size: .
CDR3 length: 14
V gene: TRBV7-2
CDR3 protein: CASSPRGLSYEQYF
CDR3 DNA: TGTGCCAGCAGCCCGCGGGGGCTTTCTTACGAGCAGTACTTC

D gene: TRBD1
J gene: TRBJ1-6
clone size: .
CDR3 length: 15
V gene: TRBV18
CDR3 protein: CASSDEGTANSPLHF
CDR3 DNA: TGTGCCAGCTCAGATGAGGGGACAGCCAATTCACCCCTCCACTTT

D gene: .
J gene: TRBJ1-1
clone size: once
CDR3 length: 15
V gene: TRBV6-5
CDR3 protein: CASTRPGQPNTEAFF
CDR3 DNA: TGTGCCAGCACCCGCCCCGGACAGCCGAACACTGAAGCTTTCTTT

D gene: .
J gene: TRBJ2-6
clone size: once
CDR3 length: 15
V gene: TRBV30
CDR3 protein: CARRLRDSGANVLTF
CDR3 DNA: TGTGCCCGGAGACTTCGGGACTCTGGGGCCAACGTCCTGACTTTC

D gene: .
J gene: TRBJ2-7
clone size: once
CDR3 length: 18
V gene: TRBV21-1
CDR3 protein: CASSSYQKPGTGFCEQYF
CDR3 DNA: TGTGCCAGCAGCAGCTACCAAAAACCCGGGACAGGGTTTTGTGAGCAGTACTTC

D gene: .
J gene: TRBJ2-5
clone size: .
CDR3 length: 14
V gene: TRBV4-1
CDR3 protein: CASSQVGGLETQYF
CDR3 DNA: TGCGCCAGCAGCCAAGTTGGGGGCTTAGAGACCCAGTACTTC

D gene: .
J gene: TRBJ2-5
clone size: .
CDR3 length: 13
V gene: TRBV2
CDR3 protein: CASSDRFGETQYF
CDR3 DNA: TGTGCCAGCAGTGATCGCTTCGGGGAGACCCAGTACTTC

D gene: TRBD1
J gene: TRBJ1-5
clone size: few
CDR3 length: 16
V gene: TRBV19
CDR3 protein: CASSARGLRGNQPQHF
CDR3 DNA: TGTGCCAGTAGTGCCAGGGGGCTCCGGGGCAATCAGCCCCAGCATTTT

D gene: TRBD2
J gene: TRBJ2-2
clone size: .
CDR3 length: 17
V gene: TRBV4-2
CDR3 protein: CASSPGTSGAYTGELFF
CDR3 DNA: TGTGCCAGCAGCCCCGGGACTAGCGGGGCGTACACCGGGGAGCTGTTTTTT

D gene: TRBD1
J gene: TRBJ1-4
clone size: few
CDR3 length: 13
V gene: TRBV19
CDR3 protein: CATLGTDIEKLFF
CDR3 DNA: TGTGCCACCCTAGGGACAGACATTGAAAAACTGTTTTTT

D gene: .
J gene: TRBJ1-1
clone size: .
CDR3 length: 14
V gene: TRBV25-1
CDR3 protein: CASSEWGPSAEAFF
CDR3 DNA: TGTGCCAGCAGTGAATGGGGCCCCTCGGCTGAAGCTTTCTTT

D gene: TRBD1
J gene: TRBJ2-1
clone size: .
CDR3 length: 14
V gene: TRBV7-9
CDR3 protein: CASSRGQGAVEQFF
CDR3 DNA: TGTGCCAGCAGCCGCGGACAGGGGGCGGTTGAGCAGTTCTTC

D gene: .
J gene: TRBJ1-1
clone size: .
CDR3 length: 12
V gene: TRBV2
CDR3 protein: CASSGQGIEAFF
CDR3 DNA: TGTGCCAGCAGTGGTCAGGGAATTGAAGCTTTCTTT

D gene: .
J gene: TRBJ2-7
clone size: .
CDR3 length: 11
V gene: TRBV5-1
CDR3 protein: CAGWTRYEQYF
CDR3 DNA: TGCGCCGGATGGACAAGGTACGAGCAGTACTTC